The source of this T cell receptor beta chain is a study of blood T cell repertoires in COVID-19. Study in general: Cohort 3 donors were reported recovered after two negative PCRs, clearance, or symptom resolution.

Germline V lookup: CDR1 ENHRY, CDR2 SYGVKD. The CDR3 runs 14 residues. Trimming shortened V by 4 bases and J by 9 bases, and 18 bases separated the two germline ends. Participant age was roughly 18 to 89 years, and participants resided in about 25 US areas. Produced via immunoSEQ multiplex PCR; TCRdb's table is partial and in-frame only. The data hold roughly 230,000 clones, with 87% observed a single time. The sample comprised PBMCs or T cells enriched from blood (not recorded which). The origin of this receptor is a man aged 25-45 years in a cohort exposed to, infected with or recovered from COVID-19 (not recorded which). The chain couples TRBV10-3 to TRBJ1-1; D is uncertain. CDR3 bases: TGTGCCATCAGTGGGTCACTTGAGGGCATGAAAGCTTTCTTT. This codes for CAISGSLEGMKAFF.